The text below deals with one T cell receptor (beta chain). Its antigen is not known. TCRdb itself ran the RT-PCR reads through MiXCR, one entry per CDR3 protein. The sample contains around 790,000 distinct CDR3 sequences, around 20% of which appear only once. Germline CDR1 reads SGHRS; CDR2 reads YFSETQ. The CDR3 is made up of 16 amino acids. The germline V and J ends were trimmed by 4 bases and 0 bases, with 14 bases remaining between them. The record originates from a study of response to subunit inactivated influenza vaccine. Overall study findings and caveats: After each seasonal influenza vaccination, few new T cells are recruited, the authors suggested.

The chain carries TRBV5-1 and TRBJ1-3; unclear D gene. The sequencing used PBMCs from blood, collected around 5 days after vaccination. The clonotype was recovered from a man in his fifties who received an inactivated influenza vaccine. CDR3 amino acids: CASSLGGRLSGNTIYF. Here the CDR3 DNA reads TGCGCCAGCAGCCTGGGAGGACGGCTCTCTGGAAACACCATATATTTT.